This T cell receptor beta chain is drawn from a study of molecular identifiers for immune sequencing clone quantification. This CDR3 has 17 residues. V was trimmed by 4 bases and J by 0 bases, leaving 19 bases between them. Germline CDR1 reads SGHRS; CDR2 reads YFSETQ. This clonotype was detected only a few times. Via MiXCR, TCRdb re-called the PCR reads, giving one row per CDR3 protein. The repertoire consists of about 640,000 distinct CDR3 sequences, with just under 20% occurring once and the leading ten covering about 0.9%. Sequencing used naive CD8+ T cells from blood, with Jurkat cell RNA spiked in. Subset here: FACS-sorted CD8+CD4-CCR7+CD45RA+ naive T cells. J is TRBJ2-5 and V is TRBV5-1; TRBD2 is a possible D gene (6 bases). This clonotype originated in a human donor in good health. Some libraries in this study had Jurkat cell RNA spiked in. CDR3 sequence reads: CASSPDRDFPNQETQYF. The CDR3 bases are TGCGCCAGCAGCCCCGACCGGGACTTTCCGAACCAAGAGACCCAGTACTTC.